Given below is one T cell receptor beta chain in context. V lost 7 bases and J lost 3, with 10 bases in between. Germline assignment: CDR1 MDHEN and CDR2 SYDVKM. The CDR3 runs 12 residues. The sample originates from a study of HIV-infected patients and healthy controls. From the 5' RACE reads, TCRdb called clonotypes with MiXCR, one entry per CDR3 protein. The repertoire holds some 70,000 distinct CDR3 sequences, with 15% to 20% as singletons. The sequence derives from a human donor in good health. Sequenced input: CD4+ T cells from blood. V is TRBV28 and J is TRBJ2-7; D may match TRBD1 or TRBD2 (5 bases each). The DNA for the CDR3 is TGTGCCAGCAAGGGACCCCTCTACGAGCAGTACTTC. Its translation is CASKGPLYEQYF.